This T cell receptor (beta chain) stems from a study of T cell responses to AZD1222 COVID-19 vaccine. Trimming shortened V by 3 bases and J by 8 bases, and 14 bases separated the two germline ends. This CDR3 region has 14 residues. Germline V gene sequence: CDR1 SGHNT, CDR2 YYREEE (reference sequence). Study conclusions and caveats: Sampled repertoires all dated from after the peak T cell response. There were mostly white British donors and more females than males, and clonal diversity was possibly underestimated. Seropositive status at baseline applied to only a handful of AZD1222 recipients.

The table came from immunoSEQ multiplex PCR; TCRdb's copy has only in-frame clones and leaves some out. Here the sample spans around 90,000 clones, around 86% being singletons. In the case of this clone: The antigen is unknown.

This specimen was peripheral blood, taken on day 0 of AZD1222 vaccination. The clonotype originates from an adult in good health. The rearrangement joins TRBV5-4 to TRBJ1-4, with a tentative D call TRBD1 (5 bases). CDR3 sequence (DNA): TGTGCCAGCAGCTCCGGGACGTCGCAGGAAAAACTGTTTTTT. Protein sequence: CASSSGTSQEKLFF.